These 21 T cell receptor beta chains were all obtained from the same sample, sequenced in a study of blood T cells in healthy people across ages. Primers used in a second PCR of about 6 to 11 cycles were a sample-barcoded 5' primer and a J-beta primer mix. Each CDR3 protein gets one entry after TCRdb re-called the 5' RACE reads with MiXCR. The profile shows about 690,000 distinct CDR3 sequences, around two fifths of them singletons. Sequenced: blood. The source of these receptors is a man older than 75 in good health.

Many counts were recorded for this clonotype. The J gene is TRBJ2-6, the V gene TRBV27; 7 bases line up with TRBD1. The V and J ends lost 6 bases and 0 bases, in that order; junction bases with no gene match: 8. This CDR3 contains 17 residues. The germline CDR1 and CDR2 sequences are MNHEY and SMNVEV (reference sequence). For the CDR3, the DNA is TGTGCCAGCAGCCTCGGACAGGACCACTCTGGGGCCAACGTCCTGACTTTC. Amino acids: CASSLGQDHSGANVLTF.

As regards this clonotype: Mismatch with germline at one junction end may stem from a read error. The rearrangement uses TRBV20-1 and TRBJ2-5; a possible D gene is TRBD2 (6 bases). The CDR3 runs 13 residues. Germline CDR1 is DFQATT and CDR2 is SNEGSKA (reference sequence). For the CDR3, the DNA is TGCAGTGCTAGTGAACTAGCTCAAGGGACCCAGTACTTC. It encodes CSASELAQGTQYF.

The sample holds many counts of this clonotype. The chain links TRBV7-2 to TRBJ2-6; the match to TRBD2 covers 7 bases. This CDR3 is 17 amino acids long. V gave up 2 bases and J gave up 2 bases; unmatched junction bases: 6. Germline-derived CDR1 and CDR2 are SGHTA and FQGNSA. CDR3 residues: CASSLYPAGAGANVLTF. In DNA, the CDR3 is TGTGCCAGCAGCTTATATCCTGCGGGGGCTGGGGCCAACGTCCTGACTTTC.

This clonotype was seen a few times. The chain carries TRBV12-3 or TRBV12-4 and TRBJ1-1; TRBD1 agrees at 9 bases. Trimming took 3 bases from V and 7 from J; bases not matched to a gene: 15. The CDR3 length is 17 residues. The DNA for the CDR3 is TGTGCCAGCAGTTTTACGGACAGGGGCTGGCAGTCCTATGAAGCTTTCTTT. This gives the protein CASSFTDRGWQSYEAFF.

This clonotype was counted between two and nine times. The rearrangement joins TRBV5-1 to TRBJ2-4, with D unclear. Germline V gives CDR1 SGHRS, CDR2 YFSETQ. The CDR3 runs to 12 residues. V shed 0 bases and J shed 5 bases, with 3 bases lying between them. CDR3 residues: CASSLDQNIQYF. The CDR3 DNA is TGCGCCAGCAGCTTGGACCAAAACATTCAGTACTTC.

Concerning this clonotype itself: At one end the junction does not follow the germline gene, possibly because of a read error. The chain uses TRBV4-3 and TRBJ1-5; weak D call: TRBD1 (5 bases). Germline values: CDR1 LGHNA, CDR2 YSLEER. The CDR3 loop spans 15 amino acids. Written as DNA, the CDR3 is TGCGCCAGCGGCCAAGTATGGGGCATAAATCAGCCCCAGCATTTT. Residues: CASGQVWGINQPQHF.

The sample holds a few counts of this clonotype. V gene TRBV7-2 combines with J gene TRBJ1-2; unclear D gene. V was shortened by 1 base and J by 7 bases, with 13 bases between the two germline ends. This CDR3 spans 14 amino acids. Per the germline V gene, CDR1 is SGHTA and CDR2 is FQGNSA. The CDR3 loop reads CASSLVDTRGGYTF. CDR3 sequence (DNA): TGTGCCAGCAGCTTAGTTGACACTAGAGGTGGCTACACCTTC.

J is TRBJ2-3 and V is TRBV6-2 or TRBV6-3; D gene uncertain. Per the germline V gene, CDR1 is MNHEY and CDR2 is SVGEGT. The CDR3 covers 12 residues. V lost 5 bases and J 2 bases, leaving 5 bases between the germline ends. The CDR3 sequence is CASSTDTDTQYF. CDR3 DNA sequence: TGTGCCAGCAGTACAGACACAGATACGCAGTATTTT.

The gene calls are TRBV20-1 and TRBJ2-3; 10 bases map to TRBD2. V gave up 3 bases and J gave up 5 bases; unmatched junction bases: 11. This CDR3 has 16 residues. The V gene's germline CDR1 is DFQATT and CDR2 SNEGSKA (reference sequence). CDR3 nucleotides: TGCAGTGCTAGCCCCCTCCAGGCTAGCGGGGGAGATACGCAGTATTTT. Translation gives CSASPLQASGGDTQYF.

This clonotype has more than one count but fewer than ten. The genes are TRBV27 and TRBJ2-5, with 9 bases fitting TRBD2. The CDR3 length is 16 residues. Germline assignment: CDR1 MNHEY and CDR2 SMNVEV (reference sequence). V was clipped by 2 bases and J by 11 bases; unmatched bases: 15. CDR3 residues: CASSLIKASGKTEQYF. In nucleotides, the CDR3 is TGTGCCAGCAGTTTAATAAAGGCTAGCGGGAAGACTGAGCAGTACTTC.

On this clonotype itself: The junction does not match germline at one end; this may be a read error. The chain links TRBV18 to TRBJ2-5; TRBD1 matches at 8 bases. CDR1 is KGHSH, CDR2 LQKENI, per germline. The CDR3 is made up of 15 amino acids. Written as DNA, the CDR3 is TGTGCCAGCTTACCACCTGACAGGGGTGAAGAGACCCAGTACTTC. Amino acids: CASLPPDRGEETQYF.

J is TRBJ1-4 and V is TRBV7-2; no clear D gene. The V gene lost 5 bases and the J gene lost 5 bases, with 6 bases spanning the gap. CDR1 and CDR2 from the germline V gene are SGHTA and FQGNSA. The CDR3 runs 12 residues. The CDR3 reads CASSVVNEKLFF. The CDR3 DNA sequence: TGTGCCAGCAGCGTGGTGAATGAAAAACTGTTTTTT.

This clonotype was picked up many times. This chain links TRBV10-1 with TRBJ2-1; 7 positions agree with TRBD1. This CDR3 has 13 amino acids. The trim removed 5 bases at V and 6 bases at J, leaving 4 bases unmatched. Germline V lookup: CDR1 WNHNN, CDR2 SYGVQD (reference sequence). Written as DNA, the CDR3 is TGCGCCAGCAGTACAGGGGCAGGCAATGAGCAGTTCTTC. This gives the protein CASSTGAGNEQFF.

The chain carries TRBV6-6 and TRBJ2-5, with TRBD1 as a possible D gene (5 bases). The CDR3 has 15 residues. The V end lost 0 bases, the J end lost 11 bases, and 19 bases lay between the germline ends. Per the germline V gene, CDR1 is MNHNY and CDR2 is SVGAGI (reference sequence). In DNA form, the CDR3 reads TGTGCCAGCAGTTACTCGTTAGGGGTCCCTAATGAGCAGTACTTC. Protein: CASSYSLGVPNEQYF.

This clonotype was detected a few times. The chain couples TRBV11-2 to TRBJ1-4, with a weak D call TRBD1 (6 bases). This CDR3 is built from 15 residues. Germline loops: CDR1 SGHAT, CDR2 FQNNGV. Trimming cost V 4 bases and J 3 bases, with 12 bases left between them. The DNA for the CDR3 is TGTGCCAGCAGCTCAGGGACATTATCTAATGAAAAACTGTTTTTT. It translates to CASSSGTLSNEKLFF.

Concerning this clonotype: A single base separates this from a much larger clone, so it may be a read error. The rearrangement uses TRBV28 and TRBJ2-5, with 7 bases matching TRBD1. In germline, CDR1 is MDHEN, CDR2 SYDVKM. The CDR3 totals 15 residues. The CDR3 DNA sequence: TGTGCCAGCAGTTCTCTTGCAGGGGGAATGGAGACCCCGTACTTC. Protein product: CASSSLAGGMETPYF.

This clonotype was seen a few times. The CDR3 spells CATSGGSVYGYTF. CDR3 coding DNA: TGTGCCACCAGTGGGGGGAGCGTTTATGGCTACACCTTC. V is TRBV24-1 and J is TRBJ1-2; D is perhaps TRBD1 (5 bases). V lost 5 bases and J lost 5, with 11 bases in between. The CDR3 has 13 residues. Germline V gives CDR1 KGHDR, CDR2 SFDVKD.

The sample holds a few counts of this clonotype. This CDR3 reads CSVEDARDRPRRRGTQYF. CDR3 sequence (DNA): TGCAGCGTTGAAGATGCCCGGGACAGGCCTCGCCGTCGGGGTACGCAGTATTTT. This chain connects TRBV29-1 to TRBJ2-3, with 8 bases lining up with TRBD1. Germline-derived CDR1 and CDR2 are SQVTM and ANQGSEA. V shed 0 bases, J shed 8 bases, and the junction held 19 bases outside the gene matches. There are 18 residues in the CDR3.

In nucleotides, the CDR3 is TGCAGCGTTGGTTCCGTCTACGAGCAGTACTTC. Encoded protein: CSVGSVYEQYF. The rearrangement uses TRBV29-1 and TRBJ2-7; no definite D call. The CDR3 is 11 amino acids. With 4 bases removed from V and 3 bases from J, the gap between germline ends came to 7 bases. Germline CDR1 and CDR2: SQVTM and ANQGSEA.

This clonotype was counted once. This chain joins TRBV7-2 and TRBJ1-2; 10 nucleotides match TRBD1. This CDR3 comprises 17 residues. Germline V gene lookup returns CDR1 SGHTA and CDR2 FQGNSA. The junction had 16 bases not matched to a gene; V was cut back by 7 bases and J by 5 bases. CDR3 residues: CASTPGQGLGGEYGYTF. The CDR3 DNA reads TGTGCCAGCACCCCGGGACAGGGGCTTGGTGGTGAATATGGCTACACCTTC. The full variable domain, completed using reference TRBV7-2 and TRBJ1-2, is GAGVSQSPSNKVTEKGKDVELRCDPISGHTALYWYRQSLGQGLEFLIYFQGNSAPDKSGLPSDRFSAERTGGSVSTLTIQRTQQEDSAVYLCASTPGQGLGGEYGYTFGSGTRLTVV.

DNA of the CDR3: TGCGCCAGCAGCCAAGATTTTAGCGGGGCAAAAGAGACCCAGTACTTC. Residues: CASSQDFSGAKETQYF. This sequence joins TRBV4-3 and TRBJ2-5; 8 nucleotides agree with TRBD2. V trimming: 0 bases; J trimming: 3 bases; junction bases outside the gene matches: 6. The germline gives CDR1 LGHNA, CDR2 YSLEER. The CDR3 totals 16 residues.